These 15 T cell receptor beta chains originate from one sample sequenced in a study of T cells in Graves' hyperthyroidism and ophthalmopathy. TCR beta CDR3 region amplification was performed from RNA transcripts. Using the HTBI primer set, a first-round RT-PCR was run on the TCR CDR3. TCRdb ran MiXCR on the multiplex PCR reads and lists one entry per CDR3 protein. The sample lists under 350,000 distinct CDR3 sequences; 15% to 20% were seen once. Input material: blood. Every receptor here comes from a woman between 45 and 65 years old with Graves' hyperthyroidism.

In nucleotides, the CDR3 is TGTGCCAGCCAGGGCACCCGGGACGAGCAGTTCTTC. Amino acids: CASQGTRDEQFF. The chain is built from TRBV28 and TRBJ2-1; the D gene could be TRBD1 or TRBD2 (5 bases each). Trimming left V 8 bases short and J 10 bases short, with 15 bases between. The CDR3 runs to 12 residues. The V gene's germline CDR1 is MDHEN and CDR2 SYDVKM.

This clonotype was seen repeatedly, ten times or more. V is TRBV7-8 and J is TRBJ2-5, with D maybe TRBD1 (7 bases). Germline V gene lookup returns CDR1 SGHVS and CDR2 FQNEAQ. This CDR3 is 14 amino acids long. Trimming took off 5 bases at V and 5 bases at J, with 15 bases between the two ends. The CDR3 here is CASSRQGGGETQYF. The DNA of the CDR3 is TGTGCCAGCAGCCGACAGGGCGGAGGGGAGACCCAGTACTTC.

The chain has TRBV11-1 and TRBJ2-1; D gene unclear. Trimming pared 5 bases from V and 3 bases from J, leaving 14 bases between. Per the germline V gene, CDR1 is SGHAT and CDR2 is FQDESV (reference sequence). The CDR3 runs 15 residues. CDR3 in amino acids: CASSPEGSFYNEQFF. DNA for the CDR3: TGTGCCAGCAGCCCCGAAGGCTCGTTCTACAATGAGCAGTTCTTC.

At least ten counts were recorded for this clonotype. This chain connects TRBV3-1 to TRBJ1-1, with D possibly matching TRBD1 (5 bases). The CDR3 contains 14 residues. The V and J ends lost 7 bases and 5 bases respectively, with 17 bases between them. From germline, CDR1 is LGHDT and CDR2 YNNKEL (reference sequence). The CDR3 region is CASTQSVGRTEAFF. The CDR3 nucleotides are TGTGCCAGCACCCAGAGCGTGGGGCGGACTGAAGCTTTCTTT. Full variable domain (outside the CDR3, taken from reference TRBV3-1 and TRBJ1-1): DTAVSQTPKYLVTQMGNDKSIKCEQNLGHDTMYWYKQDSKKFLKIMFSYNNKELIINETVPNRFSPKSPDKAHLNLHINSLELGDSAVYFCASTQSVGRTEAFFGQGTRLTVV.

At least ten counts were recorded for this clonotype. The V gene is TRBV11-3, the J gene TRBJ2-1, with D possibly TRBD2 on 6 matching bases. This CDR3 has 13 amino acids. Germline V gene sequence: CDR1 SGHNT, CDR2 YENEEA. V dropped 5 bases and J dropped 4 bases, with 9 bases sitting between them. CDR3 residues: CASSLGLYNEQFF. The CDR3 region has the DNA TGTGCCAGCAGCCTGGGACTTTACAATGAGCAGTTCTTC.

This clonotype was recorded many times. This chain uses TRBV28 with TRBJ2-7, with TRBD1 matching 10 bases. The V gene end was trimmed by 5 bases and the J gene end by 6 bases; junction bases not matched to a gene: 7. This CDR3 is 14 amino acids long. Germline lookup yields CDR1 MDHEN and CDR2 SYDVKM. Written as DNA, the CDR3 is TGTGCCAGCAGTACCGGGACAGGGGTTGTCGAGCAGTACTTC. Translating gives CASSTGTGVVEQYF.

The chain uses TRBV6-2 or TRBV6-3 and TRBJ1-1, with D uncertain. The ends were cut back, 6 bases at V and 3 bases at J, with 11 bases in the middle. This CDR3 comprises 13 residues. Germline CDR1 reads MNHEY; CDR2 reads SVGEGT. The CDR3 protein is CASSPRSYTEAFF. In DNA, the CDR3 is TGTGCCAGCAGCCCCCGGTCTTACACTGAAGCTTTCTTT.

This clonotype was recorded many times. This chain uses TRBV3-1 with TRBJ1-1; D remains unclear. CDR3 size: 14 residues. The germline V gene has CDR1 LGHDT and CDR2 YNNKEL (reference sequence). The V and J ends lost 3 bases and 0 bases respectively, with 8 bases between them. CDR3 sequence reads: CASSHPGMNTEAFF. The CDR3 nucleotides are TGTGCCAGCAGCCACCCGGGCATGAACACTGAAGCTTTCTTT.

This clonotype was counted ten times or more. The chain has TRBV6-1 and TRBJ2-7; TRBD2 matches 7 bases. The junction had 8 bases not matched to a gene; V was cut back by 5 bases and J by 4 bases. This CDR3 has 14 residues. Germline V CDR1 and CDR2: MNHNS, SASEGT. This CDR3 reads CASSQGLLKYEQYV. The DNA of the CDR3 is TGTGCCAGCAGTCAGGGACTATTGAAATACGAGCAGTACGTC.

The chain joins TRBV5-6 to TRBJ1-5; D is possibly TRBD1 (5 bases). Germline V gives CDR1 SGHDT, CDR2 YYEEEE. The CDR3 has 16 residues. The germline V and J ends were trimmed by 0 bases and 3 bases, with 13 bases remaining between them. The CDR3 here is CASSLGPGATNQPQHF. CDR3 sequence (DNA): TGTGCCAGCAGCTTGGGACCTGGGGCCACCAATCAGCCCCAGCATTTT.

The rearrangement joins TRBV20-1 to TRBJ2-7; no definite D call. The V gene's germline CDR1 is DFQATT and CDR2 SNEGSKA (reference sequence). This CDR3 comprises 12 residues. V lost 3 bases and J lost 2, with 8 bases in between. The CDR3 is CSASDSTYEQYF. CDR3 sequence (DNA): TGCAGTGCTAGTGACTCAACCTACGAGCAGTACTTC.

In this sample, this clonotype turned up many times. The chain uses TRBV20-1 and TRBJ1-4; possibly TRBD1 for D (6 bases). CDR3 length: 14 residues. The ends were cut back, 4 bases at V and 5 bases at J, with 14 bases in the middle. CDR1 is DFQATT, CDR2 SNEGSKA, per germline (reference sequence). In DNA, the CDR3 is TGCAGTGCTACGGTCCAGGGGCAGAATGAAAAACTGTTTTTT. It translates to CSATVQGQNEKLFF.

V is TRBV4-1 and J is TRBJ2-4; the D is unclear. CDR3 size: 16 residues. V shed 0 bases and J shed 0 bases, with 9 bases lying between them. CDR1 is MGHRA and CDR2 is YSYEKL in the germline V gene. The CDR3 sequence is CASSQERTLAKNIQYF. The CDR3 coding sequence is TGCGCCAGCAGCCAAGAGAGAACCCTAGCCAAAAACATTCAGTACTTC.

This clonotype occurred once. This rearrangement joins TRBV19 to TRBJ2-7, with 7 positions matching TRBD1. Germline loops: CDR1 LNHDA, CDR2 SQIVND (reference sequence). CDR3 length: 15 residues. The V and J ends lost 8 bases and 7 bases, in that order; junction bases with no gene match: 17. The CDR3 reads CASRNSGQSVYEQYF. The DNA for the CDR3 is TGTGCCAGTCGAAACTCGGGACAGTCGGTCTATGAGCAGTACTTC.

This CDR3 is CASSYTDRRYEKLFF. CDR3 in DNA: TGTGCCAGCAGTTATACGGACAGAAGATATGAAAAACTGTTTTTT. V is TRBV6-1 and J is TRBJ1-4; D might be TRBD1 (6 bases). Per germline, CDR1 MNHNS and CDR2 SASEGT. The CDR3 is made up of 15 amino acids. V shed 5 bases and J shed 6 bases, with 16 bases lying between them.